This TCR beta chain was captured by sequencing in a study of Ad26.COV2.S vaccination and SARS-CoV-2 variants (dated by TCRdb to the early 2020s). Background for the entire study: Vaccine-arm donors came from COV1001, a multicentre, randomized, double-blind, placebo-controlled phase I-IIa trial of Ad26.COV2.S in healthy adults. Trial participants were randomized into five groups of five: low-dose or high-dose Ad26.COV2.S given once or twice, or placebo on both occasions. The TCR-sequenced set comprised roughly 30 samples: around 20 Ad26.COV2.S vaccine recipients, 5 placebo recipients and 8 SARS-CoV-2 convalescent individuals. Ad26.COV2.S was administered intramuscularly at a dose of 5x10^10 or 1x10^11 viral particles, either as one shot or as two shots given 56 days apart. TCRbeta repertoire sequencing was used to assess the specificity and breadth of SARS-CoV-2-reactive T cell receptors after Ad26.COV2.S vaccination. Blinding of investigators to trial group allocation was maintained during experiments and outcome assessment.

The CDR3 covers 14 residues, taking in both the cysteine and the phenylalanine. The kept DNA is CDR3 alone, 42 bases in frame from the first base. The junction shows trimming of 2 bases on V and 11 bases on J, plus 18 bases between the germline ends. In the germline V gene, CDR1 corresponds to MGHDK and CDR2 to SYGVNS. The full study reports these points: It was noted by the authors that total T cell responses may have been underestimated by the TCR breadth and depth analyses. The study lacked the statistical power to compare responses across vaccine doses or regimens. After vaccination, spike-specific CD8+ and CD4+ T cell responses were reported to show substantial breadth. Non-spike TCR breadth was comparable between vaccine and placebo recipients, consistent with the vaccine containing only spike. Spike-specific TCR breadth was higher in Ad26.COV2.S recipients than in placebo recipients (P = 0.0014).

On this clone: No antigen is known for it. No per-base quality is available; no much larger clone lies one base away.

TCRbeta CDR3 regions were sequenced with the immunoSEQ Assay. After extraction, genomic DNA underwent amplification by bias-controlled multiplex PCR, followed by high-throughput sequencing. In the source study's methods: Collapsing and filtering of sequences were performed to quantify the absolute abundance of each unique TCRbeta CDR3 region. T cell fraction was estimated by normalizing TCRbeta template counts to usable DNA, with usable DNA measured through amplification of reference genes found in all nucleated cells. Repertoire TCRs were annotated as SARS-CoV-2-specific by exact matching of V gene, CDR3 amino acid sequence and J gene to a known reactive TCR set. The reference SARS-CoV-2 TCR set was derived from MIRA and filtered for enrichment in COVID-19-positive ImmuneCODE repertoires, a step that removed public or cross-reactive TCRs. Using the MIRA antigens, annotated TCRs were further analysed by specific ORF or by position within an ORF. Breadth was defined as annotated unique rearrangements over total unique productive rearrangements; depth was the summed frequency of those rearrangements. Group comparisons of TCR breadth used two-sided Wilcoxon rank-sum tests. Not all clones reach the TCRdb copy of this immuneACCESS table, which keeps in-frame sequences only. Checked studies attribute under half of the gap to unresolved V genes and leave the rest unexplained. V and J calls and clone size are copied from that table; D and trimming were computed from the DNA. The sample table holds about 500,000 clones, of which nearly 90% were seen once. The ten largest clones take up 1.7% of the sample.

This sample's treatment or condition label indicates: some 19 received Ad26.COV2.S at low or high dose, single or two shots; 5 received placebo; per-sample allocation not given. For vaccine and placebo recipients, repertoires were sequenced using samples collected on day 63 after the first injection. Between 29 July and 7 August 2020, Cohort 1b enrolled around 24 adults aged 18-55 years at one site in Boston, USA. As a vaccine, Ad26.COV2.S was a replication-incompetent adenovirus type 26 vector that expressed a prefusion-stabilized SARS-CoV-2 spike protein derived from the original Wuhan strain. The receptor was isolated from a person between 18 and 65 years old who received the Ad26.COV2.S COVID-19 vaccine or a placebo. Specimen: peripheral blood, collected in a trial of Ad26.COV2.S vaccine versus placebo. The V and J segments used are TRBV25-1 and TRBJ1-1; TRBD1 is a possible D gene, resting on 5 matching bases. The CDR3 protein sequence reads: CASSEDGRTSEAFF. In nucleotides, the sequence is TGTGCCAGCAGTGAAGATGGACGGACATCGGAGGCTTTCTTT.